The 16 T cell receptor beta chains presented below share a single source sample, sequenced in a study of breast tumors, draining lymph nodes, adjacent tissues. TCRdb re-derived calls from the multiplex PCR reads in MiXCR, one entry per CDR3 protein. The data contain 200,000 to 300,000 distinct CDR3 sequences, 30% of them singletons. The lymph nodes were axillary draining lymph nodes from breast cancer patients. Sequencing used axillary lymph node tissue. Receptors originate from a female donor with breast cancer. Some clones in this sample may be carry-over from other donors' samples.

The J gene is TRBJ2-1, the V gene TRBV25-1, with 8 bases aligning to TRBD2. Trimming removed 6 bases from V and 8 bases from J; junction bases left unmatched: 12. The CDR3 consists of 15 residues. Germline-derived CDR1 and CDR2 are MGHDK and SYGVNS. The CDR3 DNA reads TGTGCCAGCAGAGATGGTGGACTAGCAGCAGATGAGCAGTTCTTC. Its protein product is CASRDGGLAADEQFF.

This clonotype appeared many times. The chain uses TRBV5-5 and TRBJ2-3; 10 bases align to TRBD2. This CDR3 has 16 amino acids. CDR1 is SGHKS and CDR2 is YYEKEE in the germline V gene (reference sequence). The J segment lost 1 base and the V segment lost 0 bases, leaving 2 bases of the junction unmatched. The CDR3 bases are TGTGCCAGCAGCTTGGAGGGGACTAGCGGCACAGATACGCAGTATTTT. Residues: CASSLEGTSGTDTQYF.

The chain links TRBV24-1 to TRBJ2-5, with 16 bases that match TRBD2. CDR3 length: 19 amino acids. Germline CDR1 and CDR2: KGHDR and SFDVKD. The ends lost 4 bases at V and 3 bases at J; junction bases unmatched: 10. CDR3 DNA: TGTGCCACCAGTGAACGTGAAATGGGACTAGCGGGAGGGAAAGAGACCCAGTACTTC. It yields the protein CATSEREMGLAGGKETQYF.

This clonotype was seen repeatedly, ten times or more. The rearrangement joins TRBV11-3 to TRBJ2-2; D call uncertain. Germline V gene lookup returns CDR1 SGHNT and CDR2 YENEEA. V dropped 3 bases and J dropped 5 bases, with 4 bases sitting between them. The CDR3 sequence is 12 residues long. The CDR3 here is CASSFETGELFF. The CDR3 DNA reads as TGTGCCAGCAGCTTTGAAACCGGGGAGCTGTTTTTT.

Many counts were recorded for this clonotype. This rearrangement joins TRBV12-3 or TRBV12-4 to TRBJ2-7; no clear D gene. V was shortened by 6 bases and J by 6 bases, with 9 bases between the two germline ends. There are 11 residues in the CDR3. The CDR3 loop is CASSPFSEQYF. In DNA form, the CDR3 reads TGTGCCAGCAGCCCCTTTTCCGAGCAGTACTTC.

This clonotype was counted at least ten times. The V call is TRBV7-9, the J call TRBJ2-2; tentatively, D is TRBD1 (6 bases). The CDR3 is made up of 13 amino acids. Germline CDR1 is SEHNR and CDR2 is FQNEAQ (reference sequence). Between the trimmed V and J ends, which lost 6 bases and 4 bases, there was a span of 9 bases. CDR3 sequence reads: CASSQQGTGELFF. The CDR3 nucleotides are TGTGCCAGCAGTCAACAGGGCACCGGGGAGCTGTTTTTT.

The chain uses TRBV30 and TRBJ1-5; no clear D. Germline V CDR1 and CDR2: GTSNPN, SVGIG (reference sequence). This CDR3 is 13 amino acids long. V was pared by 0 bases and J by 4 bases, with 7 bases between. CDR3 residues: CAWSVQTNQPQHF. Written as DNA, the CDR3 is TGTGCCTGGAGTGTACAGACAAATCAGCCCCAGCATTTT.

Regarding this clonotype: This may stem from a read error, because a much larger clone lies one nucleotide away. The genes are TRBV12-5 and TRBJ2-7; no clear D gene. V was shortened by 2 bases and J by 0 bases, with 14 bases between the two germline ends. This CDR3 contains 16 residues. Per the germline V gene, CDR1 is LGHNT and CDR2 is FRNRAP. DNA of the CDR3: TGTGCTAGTGGTTTGACAGTCGGGTCTGGCTCCTACGAGCAGTACTTC. Translation: CASGLTVGSGSYEQYF.

This clonotype has more than one count but fewer than ten. A much more abundant neighbour one base away suggests this may be a read error. The chain carries TRBV6-1 and TRBJ2-6; D may be TRBD1 (6 bases). The germline gives CDR1 MNHNS, CDR2 SASEGT. CDR3 length: 15 amino acids. Between the trimmed V and J ends, which lost 6 bases and 4 bases, there was a span of 13 bases. CDR3 amino acids: CASSLTGYGANVLTF. The CDR3 DNA reads as TGTGCCAGCAGCCTCACAGGGTACGGGGCCAACGTCCTGACTTTC.

This clonotype came up a few times. The J gene is TRBJ1-2, the V gene TRBV6-5, with a tentative D call TRBD1 (5 bases). CDR3 length equals 19 residues. The V end was cut by 4 bases, the J end by 5 bases, with 29 bases between. Per germline, CDR1 MNHEY and CDR2 SVGAGI. CDR3 DNA: TGTGCCAGCAGTTTGACCCCGGGAAGGACATCCCCAAGGAAGTATGGCTACACCTTC. It encodes CASSLTPGRTSPRKYGYTF.

In this sample, this clonotype turned up many times. The V call is TRBV7-6, the J call TRBJ1-5; D may be TRBD1 (5 bases). The V and J ends lost 4 bases and 5 bases respectively, with 9 bases between them. Germline V gene data show CDR1 as SGHVS and CDR2 as FNYEAQ. The CDR3 has 13 amino acids. CDR3 region: CASSYGGDQPQHF. The CDR3 region has the DNA TGTGCCAGCAGCTATGGGGGGGATCAGCCCCAGCATTTT.

This clonotype was counted many times. This chain uses TRBV3-1 with TRBJ2-5, with TRBD2 matching over 10 bases. The junction had 9 bases not matched to a gene; V was cut back by 0 bases and J by 5 bases. This CDR3 spans 17 amino acids. CDR1 and CDR2 from the germline V gene are LGHDT and YNNKEL (reference sequence). CDR3 DNA: TGTGCCAGCAGCCAAGATTCCCTAGCGGGAGCGGGGGAGACCCAGTACTTC. Translation gives CASSQDSLAGAGETQYF.

This clonotype was detected ten times or more. The chain joins TRBV7-8 to TRBJ2-7; D is unclear. The CDR3 is 15 residues long. The V gene lost 4 bases and the J gene lost 0 bases, with 13 bases spanning the gap. Germline V gene data show CDR1 as SGHVS and CDR2 as FQNEAQ. DNA of the CDR3: TGTGCCAGCAGCTCCCTCCCAACCTCCTCCTACGAGCAGTACTTC. It is translated as CASSSLPTSSYEQYF.

V and J are TRBV27 and TRBJ2-3; 8 positions match TRBD2. This CDR3 has 17 amino acids. Looked up from germline, CDR1 is MNHEY and CDR2 is SMNVEV (reference sequence). V lost 3 bases, J lost 2 bases, and 10 bases stayed unmatched. The CDR3 reads CASSFSVAGRYTDTQYF. The CDR3 coding sequence is TGTGCCAGCAGTTTTTCGGTAGCGGGACGCTACACAGATACGCAGTATTTT.

The chain has TRBV30 and TRBJ1-1, with TRBD1 as a possible D gene (5 bases). The CDR3 length is 13 residues. Trimming left V 0 bases short and J 4 bases short, with 9 bases between. Germline V lookup: CDR1 GTSNPN, CDR2 SVGIG (reference sequence). CDR3 region: CAWSVGDGTEAFF. In nucleotides, the CDR3 is TGTGCCTGGAGTGTAGGGGACGGCACTGAAGCTTTCTTT.

The chain joins TRBV12-3 or TRBV12-4 to TRBJ1-3, with D perhaps TRBD1 (5 bases). The germline V and J ends were trimmed by 5 bases and 7 bases, with 21 bases remaining between them. This CDR3 has 16 amino acids. The DNA for the CDR3 is TGTGCCAGCAGTACTCCGGGACTAGCGGGAATTAACACCATATATTTT. Its translation is CASSTPGLAGINTIYF.